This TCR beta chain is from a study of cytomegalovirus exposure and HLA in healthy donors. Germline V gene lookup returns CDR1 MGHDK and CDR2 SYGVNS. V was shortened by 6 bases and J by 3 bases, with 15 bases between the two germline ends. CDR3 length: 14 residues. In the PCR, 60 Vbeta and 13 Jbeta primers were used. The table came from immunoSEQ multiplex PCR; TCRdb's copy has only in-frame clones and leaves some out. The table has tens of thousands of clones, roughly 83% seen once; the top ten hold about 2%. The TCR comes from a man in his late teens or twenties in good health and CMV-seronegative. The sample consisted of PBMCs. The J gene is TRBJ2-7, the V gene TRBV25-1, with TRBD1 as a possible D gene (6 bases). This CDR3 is CASSQDREGYEQYF. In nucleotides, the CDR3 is TGTGCCAGCAGCCAGGACAGAGAAGGCTACGAGCAGTACTTC.